The clone carrying this T cell receptor (beta chain) was seen just once. No antigen is known for it. A read error may produce the germline difference seen at one junction end. From roughly 0.4 ug of RNA, a library with molecular barcoded alpha/delta and beta/gamma adaptors was made. MiXCR, run by TCRdb on the reads, gives a single entry per CDR3 protein. This sample has some 120,000 distinct CDR3 sequences, with about an eighth found just once. The sample originates from a study of read filtering for tumor transcriptome and immune sequencing. CDR1 is LNHDA, CDR2 SQIVND, per germline (reference sequence). The CDR3 is 15 residues long. Study-level results: Approximately 80% of IR-seq clonotypes had one read, totaling approximately 3.5% of reads; RNA-seq: around 77% and 45%. Dropping single-read clonotypes raised IR-seq and RNA-seq shared-clonotype correlation.

The clonotype was recovered from a donor over 35 with multiple myeloma. The chain links TRBV19 to TRBJ2-1; D possibly matches TRBD1 or TRBD2 (5 bases each). Sequencing was done on a sample of a population of CD138-negative cells sorted from bone marrow. The CDR3 coding sequence is TGTGCCAGCAGTATAGCCCGGGACCTACCCAATGAGCAGTTCTTC. Its protein product is CASSIARDLPNEQFF.